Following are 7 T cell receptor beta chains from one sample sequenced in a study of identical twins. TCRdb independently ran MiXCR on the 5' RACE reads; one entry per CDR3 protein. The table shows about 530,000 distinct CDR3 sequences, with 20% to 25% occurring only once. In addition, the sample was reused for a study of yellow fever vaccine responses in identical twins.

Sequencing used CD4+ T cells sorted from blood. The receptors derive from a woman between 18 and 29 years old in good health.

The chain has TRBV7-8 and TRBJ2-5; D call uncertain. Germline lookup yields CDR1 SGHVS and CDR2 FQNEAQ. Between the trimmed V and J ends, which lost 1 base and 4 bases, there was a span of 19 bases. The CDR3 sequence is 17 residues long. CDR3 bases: TGTGCCAGCAGCTTAGTTCCCAGAGGTTCCCTAAGAGAGACCCAGTACTTC. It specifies CASSLVPRGSLRETQYF.

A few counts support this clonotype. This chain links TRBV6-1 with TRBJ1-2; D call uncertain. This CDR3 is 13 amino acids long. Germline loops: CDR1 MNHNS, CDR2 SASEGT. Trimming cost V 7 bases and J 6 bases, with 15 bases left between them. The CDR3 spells CASTQIPGHGYTF. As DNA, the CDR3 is TGTGCCAGCACCCAAATCCCTGGGCATGGCTACACCTTC.

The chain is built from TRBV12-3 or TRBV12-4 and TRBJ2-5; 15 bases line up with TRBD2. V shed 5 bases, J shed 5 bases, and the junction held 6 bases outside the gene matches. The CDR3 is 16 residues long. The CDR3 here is CASSPGLAGGLETQYF. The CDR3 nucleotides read TGTGCCAGCAGTCCGGGACTAGCGGGAGGTCTGGAGACCCAGTACTTC.

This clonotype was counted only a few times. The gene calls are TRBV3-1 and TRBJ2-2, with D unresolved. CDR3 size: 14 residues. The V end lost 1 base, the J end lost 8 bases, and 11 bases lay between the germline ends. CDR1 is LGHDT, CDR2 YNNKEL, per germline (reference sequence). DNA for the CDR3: TGTGCCAGCAGCCAAGGTGTCGGCGGAGGGGAGCTGTTTTTT. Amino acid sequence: CASSQGVGGGELFF. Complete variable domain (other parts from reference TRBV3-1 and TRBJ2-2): DTAVSQTPKYLVTQMGNDKSIKCEQNLGHDTMYWYKQDSKKFLKIMFSYNNKELIINETVPNRFSPKSPDKAHLNLHINSLELGDSAVYFCASSQGVGGGELFFGEGSRLTVL.

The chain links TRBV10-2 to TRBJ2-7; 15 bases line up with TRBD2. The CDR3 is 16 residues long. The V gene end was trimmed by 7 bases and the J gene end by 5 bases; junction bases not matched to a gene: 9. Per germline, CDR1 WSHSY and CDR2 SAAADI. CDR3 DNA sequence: TGCGCCAGCATGTACGGACTAGCGGGAGGGCTCGACGAGCAGTACTTC. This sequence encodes CASMYGLAGGLDEQYF.

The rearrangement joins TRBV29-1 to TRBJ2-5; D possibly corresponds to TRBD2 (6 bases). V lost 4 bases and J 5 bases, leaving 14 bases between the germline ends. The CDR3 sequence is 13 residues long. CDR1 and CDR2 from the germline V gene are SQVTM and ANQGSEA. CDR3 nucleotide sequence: TGCAGCGTTGTTCCGGGAGACGGGGAGACCCAGTACTTC. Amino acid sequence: CSVVPGDGETQYF.

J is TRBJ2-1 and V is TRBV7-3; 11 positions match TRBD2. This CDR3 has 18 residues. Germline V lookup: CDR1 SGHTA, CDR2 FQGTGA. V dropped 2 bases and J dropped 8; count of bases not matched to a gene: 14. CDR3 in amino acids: CASSLSPPSGLAGDEQFF. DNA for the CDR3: TGTGCCAGCAGCTTATCCCCACCCTCCGGACTAGCGGGCGATGAGCAGTTCTTC.